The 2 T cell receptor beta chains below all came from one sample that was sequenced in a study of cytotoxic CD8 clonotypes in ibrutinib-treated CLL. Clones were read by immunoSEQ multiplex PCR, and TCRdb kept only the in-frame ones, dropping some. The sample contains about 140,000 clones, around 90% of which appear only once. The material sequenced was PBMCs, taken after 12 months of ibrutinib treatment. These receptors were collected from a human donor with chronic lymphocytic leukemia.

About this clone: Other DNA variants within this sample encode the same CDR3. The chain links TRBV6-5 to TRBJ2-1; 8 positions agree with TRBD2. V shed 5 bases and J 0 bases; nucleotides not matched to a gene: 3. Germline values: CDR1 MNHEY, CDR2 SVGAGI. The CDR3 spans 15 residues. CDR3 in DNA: TGTGCCAGCAGTCCCAGCGGGAGCTCCTACAATGAGCAGTTCTTC. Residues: CASSPSGSSYNEQFF.

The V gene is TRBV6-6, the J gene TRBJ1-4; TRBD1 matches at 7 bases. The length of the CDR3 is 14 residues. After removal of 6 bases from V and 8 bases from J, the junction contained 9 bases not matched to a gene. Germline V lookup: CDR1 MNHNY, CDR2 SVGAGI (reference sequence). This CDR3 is CASSSTGEREKLFF. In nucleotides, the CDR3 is TGTGCCAGCAGCTCAACAGGGGAACGGGAAAAACTGTTTTTT.